The sequence of this T cell receptor beta chain was determined in a study of cytomegalovirus exposure and HLA in healthy donors. Study conclusions and caveats: What a later analysis reportedly showed was that an Asian-associated ancestry cluster had fewer N-insertions than the approximately 700-donor mean. According to an earlier analysis, most TCR beta V segments yielded productive rearrangements about 87% or about 30% of the time.

It was with 60 Vbeta and 13 Jbeta primers that the PCR ran. The table came from immunoSEQ multiplex PCR; TCRdb's copy has only in-frame clones and leaves some out. The table lists roughly 97,000 clones, 81% of them singletons. A single count supports this clone. Its target is unknown. V shed 4 bases and J 4 bases; nucleotides not matched to a gene: 12. CDR1 and CDR2 from the germline V gene are MDHEN and SYDVKM. The CDR3 has 16 residues. This clonotype was obtained from a man aged 40-49 years in good health and CMV-seropositive. The J gene is TRBJ2-5, the V gene TRBV28, with 7 bases matching TRBD2. The sample consisted of PBMCs. Here the CDR3 reads CASSSAAAGEGETQYF. The DNA of the CDR3 is TGTGCCAGCAGTTCGGCTGCGGCGGGAGAAGGAGAGACCCAGTACTTC.